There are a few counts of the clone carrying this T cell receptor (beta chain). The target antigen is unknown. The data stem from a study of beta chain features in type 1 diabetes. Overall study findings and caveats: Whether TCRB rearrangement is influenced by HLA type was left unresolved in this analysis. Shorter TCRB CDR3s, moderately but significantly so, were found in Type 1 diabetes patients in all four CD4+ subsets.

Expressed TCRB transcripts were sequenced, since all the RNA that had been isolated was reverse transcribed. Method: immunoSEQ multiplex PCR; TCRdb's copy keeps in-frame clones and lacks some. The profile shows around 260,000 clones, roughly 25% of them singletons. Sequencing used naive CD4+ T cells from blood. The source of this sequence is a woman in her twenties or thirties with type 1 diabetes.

The CDR3: CASSLGQQETQYF. For the CDR3, the DNA is TGTGCCAGCAGCTTAGGGCAGCAAGAGACCCAGTACTTC. V usage is TRBV11-2 and J usage is TRBJ2-5, with no clear D. The CDR3 contains 13 residues. The germline V gene has CDR1 SGHAT and CDR2 FQNNGV. Trimming left V 1 base short and J 2 bases short, with 5 bases between.